This TCR beta chain was captured in a study of blood T cell repertoires in COVID-19. Study overall: PBMCs, B-cell-depleted T cells, or T cells provided the cDNA or gDNA that made up the material.

The CDR3 length is 16 residues. V lost 5 bases to trimming and J lost 0 bases, with 14 bases between them. Germline-derived CDR1 and CDR2 are LNHDA and SQIVND (reference sequence). Authors' analysis steps: Amplifying reference gene primers gave estimates of nucleated cell counts. Repertoires were generated with immunoSEQ multiplex PCR, while TCRdb's copy carries only in-frame clones and drops some. Clone size and the V and J calls come from that table; the DNA yielded D and trimming. Among a few hundred thousand clones, less than 90% were seen once, and the ten largest hold 5.5% to 8%. Sequenced: peripheral blood. The clonotype was recovered from a man aged 60 to 75 with acute or convalescent COVID-19. The chain is built from TRBV19 and TRBJ1-3; D is perhaps TRBD1 (6 bases). DNA for the CDR3: TGTGCCAGTAGTCTCGATCGGGACACCTCTGGAAACACCATATATTTT. Translating gives CASSLDRDTSGNTIYF.